A single sample is the source of the 29 T cell receptor beta chains below, sequenced in a study of cytomegalovirus exposure and HLA in healthy donors. The PCR had 60 Vbeta and 13 Jbeta primers. The table came from immunoSEQ multiplex PCR; TCRdb's copy has only in-frame clones and leaves some out. The sample has 250,000 to 300,000 clones, about 83% seen once. Sequences were obtained from PBMCs. Receptors originate from a woman between 40 and 55 years old in good health and CMV-seropositive.

This chain joins TRBV9 and TRBJ2-5; 7 bases match TRBD1. This CDR3 contains 15 residues. The trim removed 4 bases at V and 1 base at J, leaving 7 bases unmatched. Germline V gene sequence: CDR1 SGDLS, CDR2 YYNGEE. The CDR3: CASSPKQGFQETQYF. The CDR3 nucleotides are TGTGCCAGCAGCCCCAAACAGGGGTTCCAAGAGACCCAGTACTTC.

The gene calls are TRBV29-1 and TRBJ2-5; 7 bases map to TRBD2. The J call may be incorrect, as the DNA end agrees better with TRBJ2-7. The germline V gene encodes CDR1 SQVTM and CDR2 ANQGSEA. The CDR3 sequence is 14 residues long. Here the CDR3 reads CSVAAGAALYEQYF. CDR3 bases: TGCAGCGTTGCTGCGGGAGCGGCCCTCTACGAGCAGTACTTC.

The V call is TRBV29-1, the J call TRBJ2-3, with a tentative D call TRBD1 (5 bases). This CDR3 comprises 14 residues. The V gene lost 6 bases and the J gene lost 6 bases, with 19 bases spanning the gap. Germline lookup yields CDR1 SQVTM and CDR2 ANQGSEA. The CDR3 bases are TGCAGCGTCGCCACGGTGGCAGGGATCGATACGCAGTATTTT. Residues: CSVATVAGIDTQYF.

This clone has a single count. The V and J genes are TRBV28 and TRBJ2-2, with 12 bases that match TRBD2. Looked up from germline, CDR1 is MDHEN and CDR2 is SYDVKM. This CDR3 contains 17 residues. J was trimmed by 3 bases and V by 1 base; bases with no gene match: 3. CDR3 sequence reads: CASSLFLAGGHTGELFF. The CDR3 DNA is TGTGCCAGCAGTTTATTTCTAGCGGGAGGGCACACCGGGGAGCTGTTTTTT.

The chain combines TRBV28 with TRBJ2-1, with D perhaps matching TRBD1 (5 bases). The CDR3 totals 15 residues. Germline V gene lookup returns CDR1 MDHEN and CDR2 SYDVKM. V was cut by 10 bases and J by 0 bases, with 16 bases left in between. In nucleotides, the CDR3 is TGTGCCACCACCCCAGGGTGGTCCTCCTACAATGAGCAGTTCTTC. Its translation: CATTPGWSSYNEQFF.

The V call is TRBV6-5, the J call TRBJ1-2, with D perhaps TRBD1 (6 bases). CDR1 is MNHEY and CDR2 is SVGAGI in the germline V gene. The CDR3 is made up of 15 amino acids. Trimming left V 6 bases short and J 3 bases short, with 17 bases between. CDR3 sequence: CASRRGALGYYGYTF. DNA for the CDR3: TGTGCCAGCAGGCGGGGGGCGCTTGGATACTATGGCTACACCTTC.

This clone was seen more than once but under ten times. The V and J genes are TRBV11-2 and TRBJ2-7; possibly TRBD2 for D (5 bases). Germline V lookup: CDR1 SGHAT, CDR2 FQNNGV. This CDR3 has 11 amino acids. V lost 5 bases to trimming and J lost 9 bases, with 11 bases between them. CDR3 amino acids: CASSLGRGQYF. The CDR3 DNA reads as TGTGCCAGCAGCCTAGGACGGGGGCAGTACTTC.

This clone has just one count. The rearrangement joins TRBV28 to TRBJ1-3; 7 positions match TRBD1. The junction had 9 bases not matched to a gene; V was cut back by 5 bases and J by 5 bases. Germline V gene lookup returns CDR1 MDHEN and CDR2 SYDVKM. The CDR3 is made up of 15 amino acids. CDR3 sequence: CASSPAEQGRNTIYF. For the CDR3, the DNA is TGTGCCAGCAGTCCAGCCGAACAGGGGAGAAACACCATATATTTT.

This clone occurred once. The V and J genes are TRBV5-1 and TRBJ2-2; unclear D gene. The length of the CDR3 is 13 residues. Germline V gene data show CDR1 as SGHRS and CDR2 as YFSETQ. Deletions cut 4 bases from V and 5 bases from J, with 9 bases between. CDR3 in amino acids: CASSPDSTGELFF. The DNA for the CDR3 is TGCGCCAGCAGCCCTGACTCTACCGGGGAGCTGTTTTTT.

CDR3 bases: TGTGCCAGCAGTTCCGCGACAGGGGGCGGTTGGAAGACCCAGTACTTC. Translating it yields CASSSATGGGWKTQYF. The genes are TRBV6-5 and TRBJ2-5; 10 bases agree with TRBD1. Per germline, CDR1 MNHEY and CDR2 SVGAGI. V lost 4 bases to trimming and J lost 6 bases; unmatched junction nucleotides: 11. The CDR3 runs to 16 residues.

The chain carries TRBV5-1 and TRBJ2-5; D perhaps matches TRBD1 (7 bases). This CDR3 has 15 amino acids. The V gene's germline CDR1 is SGHRS and CDR2 YFSETQ. Trimming took 4 bases from V and 4 from J, leaving 17 bases between them. Here the CDR3 reads CASSGPTGEAETQYF. The CDR3 DNA is TGCGCCAGCAGCGGGCCTACAGGGGAGGCAGAGACCCAGTACTTC.

The chain has TRBV4-2 and TRBJ1-1; TRBD1 is a possible D gene (6 bases). This CDR3 is 15 amino acids long. CDR1 is LGHNA, CDR2 YNFKEQ, per germline. V shed 0 bases and J shed 4 bases, with 12 bases lying between them. The CDR3 coding sequence is TGTGCCAGCAGCCAAGACGGCCAGGGGTCCACTGAAGCTTTCTTT. Translation gives CASSQDGQGSTEAFF.

This clone was seen a handful of times. V is TRBV29-1 and J is TRBJ2-3; maybe TRBD2 (7 bases). This CDR3 spans 17 amino acids. Germline CDR1 reads SQVTM; CDR2 reads ANQGSEA. V dropped 0 bases and J dropped 9 bases, with 25 bases sitting between them. Written as DNA, the CDR3 is TGCAGCGTTGAAGATGTTAGGAAGGGGGGGTCACAGTACACGCAGTATTTT. As protein: CSVEDVRKGGSQYTQYF.

The rearrangement links TRBV2 to TRBJ1-1; TRBD1 agrees at 11 bases. The CDR3 consists of 13 residues. J lost 4 bases, V lost 8 bases, and 3 bases had no gene match. CDR1 and CDR2 (germline): SNHLY, FYNNEI. CDR3 DNA: TGTGCCAGCGACGGACAGGGGGCCACTGAAGCTTTCTTT. Amino acid sequence: CASDGQGATEAFF. Variable domain in full (rest from reference TRBV2 and TRBJ1-1): EPEVTQTPSHQVTQMGQEVILRCVPISNHLYFYWYRQILGQKVEFLVSFYNNEISEKSEIFDDQFSVERPDGSNFTLKIRSTKLEDSAMYFCASDGQGATEAFFGQGTRLTVV.

The chain links TRBV6-4 to TRBJ2-1, with TRBD2 matching 11 bases. Trimming at V came to 0 bases and at J to 5 bases, leaving 21 bases not matched to a gene. The germline gives CDR1 MRHNA, CDR2 SNTAGT. This CDR3 region has 22 residues. The CDR3, as DNA: TGTGCCAGCAGTGACTCGATATCGGACAGGGAGAGACTAGCGGGAACGAACAATGAGCAGTTCTTC. It translates to CASSDSISDRERLAGTNNEQFF.

This clone was detected a few times. The V call is TRBV18, the J call TRBJ1-1; no clear D gene. The CDR3 loop spans 16 amino acids. Trimming shortened V by 8 bases and J by 2 bases, and 21 bases separated the two germline ends. CDR1 is KGHSH and CDR2 is LQKENI in the germline V gene. The CDR3 sequence is CASPSGSSHVNTEAFF. DNA for the CDR3: TGTGCCAGCCCTAGTGGAAGCTCGCACGTCAACACTGAAGCTTTCTTT.

This clone occurred a few times. This sequence joins TRBV19 and TRBJ2-3; 13 bases agree with TRBD2. The germline V gene has CDR1 LNHDA and CDR2 SQIVND (reference sequence). The CDR3 sequence is 15 residues long. V was pared by 6 bases and J by 8 bases, with 8 bases of the junction left unmatched. The CDR3 DNA is TGTGCCAGTAGCACCGGGACTAGCGGGATCAGTACGCAGTATTTT. Its protein product is CASSTGTSGISTQYF.

The chain is built from TRBV29-1 and TRBJ2-1; D perhaps matches TRBD1 (5 bases). The CDR3 consists of 13 residues. Deletions cut 0 bases from V and 6 bases from J, with 9 bases between. Germline CDR1 is SQVTM and CDR2 is ANQGSEA. This chain's CDR3 is CSVEDRRGNEQFF. The CDR3 DNA sequence: TGCAGCGTTGAAGATCGAAGGGGCAATGAGCAGTTCTTC.

V and J are TRBV29-1 and TRBJ2-1; a possible D gene is TRBD2 (6 bases). CDR3 length: 15 amino acids. CDR1 SQVTM and CDR2 ANQGSEA come from the germline V gene. V was clipped by 1 base and J by 2 bases, with 12 bases between them. Here the CDR3 DNA reads TGCAGCGTTGAAGGGGACGGGAGTACCTACAATGAGCAGTTCTTC. It codes for CSVEGDGSTYNEQFF.

The gene calls are TRBV5-4 and TRBJ2-6; tentatively, D is TRBD2 (6 bases). Looked up from germline, CDR1 is SGHNT and CDR2 is YYREEE (reference sequence). CDR3 size: 17 residues. The V end was cut by 2 bases, the J end by 1 base, with 13 bases between. In DNA, the CDR3 is TGTGCCAGCAGCTTTCCACTAGCCGCTTCTGGGGCCAACGTCCTGACTTTC. Its protein is CASSFPLAASGANVLTF.

The V call is TRBV11-2, the J call TRBJ2-2; D is possibly TRBD2 (6 bases). Trimming left V 4 bases short and J 7 bases short, with 13 bases between. CDR3 length: 14 amino acids. Per the germline V gene, CDR1 is SGHAT and CDR2 is FQNNGV. The CDR3 region has the DNA TGTGCCAGCAGCTCCGGGACTGCCCTCGGGGAGCTGTTTTTT. Its translation: CASSSGTALGELFF.

The chain is built from TRBV18 and TRBJ2-7; TRBD1 is a possible D gene (6 bases). The germline gives CDR1 KGHSH, CDR2 LQKENI. The CDR3 extends over 16 amino acids. V was shortened by 6 bases and J by 6 bases, with 24 bases between the two germline ends. The CDR3, as DNA: TGTGCCAGCTCCGAGTCCGGAAAAGGCAGGGGAAGCGAGCAGTACTTC. Translating it yields CASSESGKGRGSEQYF. The complete variable domain, with remaining parts taken from reference TRBV18 and TRBJ2-7, reads NAGVMQNPRHLVRRRGQEARLRCSPMKGHSHVYWYRQLPEEGLKFMVYLQKENIIDESGMPKERFSAEFPKEGPSILRIQQVVRGDSAAYFCASSESGKGRGSEQYFGPGTRLTVT.

Only a few counts were recorded for this clone. The chain carries TRBV7-7 and TRBJ2-1; tentatively, D is TRBD2 (6 bases). V was cut by 4 bases and J by 6 bases, with 25 bases left in between. CDR1 is SSHAT and CDR2 is FNYEAQ in the germline V gene (reference sequence). This CDR3 is built from 18 residues. The CDR3 DNA is TGTGCCAGCAGCTCCTATGTCATGGGCGGGCCCGGGAGCAATGAGCAGTTCTTC. Translated: CASSSYVMGGPGSNEQFF.

The chain links TRBV5-1 to TRBJ2-1; 11 bases are shared with TRBD2. V was pared by 4 bases and J by 8 bases, with 8 bases of the junction left unmatched. CDR1 and CDR2 from the germline V gene are SGHRS and YFSETQ. CDR3 length: 15 residues. This chain's CDR3 is CASSPLAGGSDEQFF. CDR3 DNA sequence: TGCGCCAGCAGCCCATTAGCGGGAGGGTCAGATGAGCAGTTCTTC.

The rearrangement links TRBV21-1 to TRBJ1-3. TRBV21-1 is reported as a pseudogene. The CDR3 is 12 amino acids. This CDR3 is CASSVREDTIYF. CDR3 coding DNA: TGTGCCAGCAGCGTTCGGGAGGACACCATATATTTT.

The CDR3 protein is CASSLDGGWYGYTF. The DNA of the CDR3 is TGTGCCAGCAGCTTAGATGGAGGCTGGTATGGCTACACCTTC. The V and J genes are TRBV7-9 and TRBJ1-2; no definite D call. The V end lost 1 base, the J end lost 5 bases, and 11 bases lay between the germline ends. Germline CDR1 SEHNR, CDR2 FQNEAQ (reference sequence). This CDR3 has 14 amino acids.

A single count supports this clone. The V gene is TRBV7-3, the J gene TRBJ2-2; 11 bases agree with TRBD2. J was trimmed by 6 bases and V by 1 base; bases with no gene match: 7. This CDR3 region has 17 residues. Germline loops: CDR1 SGHTA, CDR2 FQGTGA. CDR3 sequence reads: CASSLRGRLAGSGELFF. Here the CDR3 DNA reads TGTGCCAGCAGCTTAAGAGGAAGACTAGCGGGATCCGGGGAGCTGTTTTTT.

CDR3 bases: TGTGCCAGCAGCTTAAGCGCTAATCGGGAGCTGTTTTTT. Encoded protein: CASSLSANRELFF. The rearrangement joins TRBV7-2 to TRBJ2-2; D unresolved. Germline V gene data show CDR1 as SGHTA and CDR2 as FQGNSA. Between the trimmed V and J ends, which lost 2 bases and 9 bases, there was a span of 10 bases. There are 13 residues in the CDR3.

In this sample, this clone turned up once. The chain employs TRBV7-9 and TRBJ2-1; 15 nucleotides line up with TRBD2. CDR1 is SEHNR and CDR2 is FQNEAQ in the germline V gene (reference sequence). V shed 5 bases, J shed 2 bases, and the junction held 4 bases outside the gene matches. The CDR3 is 17 amino acids. The CDR3 protein is CASSPGLAGGPYNEQFF. For the CDR3, the DNA is TGTGCCAGCAGCCCCGGACTAGCGGGAGGGCCCTACAATGAGCAGTTCTTC.